The clone carrying this TCR beta chain was observed a single time. The data were taken from a study of blood T cell repertoires in COVID-19. Study context: Some COVID-19 samples were acute and others convalescent; all came from the United States, Italy and Spain.

The germline CDR1 and CDR2 sequences are KGHDR and SFDVKD. The CDR3 extends over 16 amino acids. Between the trimmed V and J ends, which lost 4 bases and 0 bases, there was a span of 9 bases. The Seattle site enrolled patients during active infection and followed them longitudinally. Clones were read by immunoSEQ multiplex PCR, and TCRdb kept only the in-frame ones, dropping some. The sample gives about 430,000 clones, about 90% of which show up once; 0.8% to 0.85% is in the top ten. This sequence originates from a man aged 18 to 35 with COVID-19, enrolled during active disease. Material for sequencing was peripheral blood. The rearrangement uses TRBV24-1 and TRBJ2-6, with D perhaps matching TRBD1 (5 bases). The CDR3 region is CATSELQVSGANVLTF. CDR3 sequence (DNA): TGTGCCACCAGTGAACTACAGGTCTCTGGGGCCAACGTCCTGACTTTC.